These T cell receptor beta chains were read from a single sample in a study of T cells in localized non-small cell lung cancer. This table comes from immunoSEQ multiplex PCR, and its TCRdb copy is limited to in-frame clones, with some not included. The sample shows 53,000 or so clones, 91% of them seen only once. The material was peripheral blood, obtained before any cancer treatment. The origin of the receptors is a man between 40 and 70 years old with stage I lung adenocarcinoma. The CDR3 runs from the conserved cysteine through the conserved F or W. Each record gives: V gene, clone size, J gene, D gene, CDR3 DNA, CDR3 protein. D genes are given only for firm matches. Clone sizes are given selectively: once, few, many, or a class where the clone is expanded.

v_call: TRBV29-1
clone_size: once
j_call: TRBJ1-3
d_call: .
cdr3_nt: TGCAGCGTAATACAGGGTGCAGGAAACACCATATATTTT
cdr3_aa: CSVIQGAGNTIYF

v_call: TRBV9
clone_size: .
j_call: TRBJ2-7
d_call: .
cdr3_nt: TGTGCCAGCAGCGTAACTAGCTCCCACGAGCAGTACTTC
cdr3_aa: CASSVTSSHEQYF

v_call: TRBV30
clone_size: .
j_call: TRBJ2-7
d_call: .
cdr3_nt: TGTGCCTGGGACTTTCCGGCAGGGGACGAGCAGTACTTC
cdr3_aa: CAWDFPAGDEQYF

v_call: TRBV10-3
clone_size: .
j_call: TRBJ2-7
d_call: TRBD1
cdr3_nt: TGTGCCATCAGTGGGACAGGTAGTGACGAGCAGTACTTC
cdr3_aa: CAISGTGSDEQYF

v_call: TRBV30
clone_size: .
j_call: TRBJ2-7
d_call: TRBD1
cdr3_nt: TGTGCCTGGAGTCCCATCGGGACAGGGGGCCCCGAGCAGTACTTC
cdr3_aa: CAWSPIGTGGPEQYF

v_call: TRBV18
clone_size: .
j_call: TRBJ1-6
d_call: TRBD1
cdr3_nt: TGTGCCAGCGGATACAGGGACAGGGTCGGTTCACCCCTCCACTTT
cdr3_aa: CASGYRDRVGSPLHF

v_call: TRBV5-8
clone_size: .
j_call: TRBJ2-5
d_call: TRBD1
cdr3_nt: TGTGCCAGCAATCCACAGGGGAGCCAAGAGACCCAGTACTTC
cdr3_aa: CASNPQGSQETQYF

v_call: TRBV6-6
clone_size: .
j_call: TRBJ2-3
d_call: .
cdr3_nt: TGTGCCAGCAGCCCTAGGGAGGTGGGAGATACGCAGTATTTT
cdr3_aa: CASSPREVGDTQYF

v_call: TRBV7-8
clone_size: .
j_call: TRBJ2-7
d_call: .
cdr3_nt: TGTGCCAGCAGCTTAGTCCAGGGAGCCTCCTACGAGCAGTACTTC
cdr3_aa: CASSLVQGASYEQYF

v_call: TRBV19
clone_size: .
j_call: TRBJ1-2
d_call: TRBD1
cdr3_nt: TGTGCCAGTAGTTCGGGACAGCATTATGGCTACACCTTC
cdr3_aa: CASSSGQHYGYTF

v_call: TRBV11-1
clone_size: .
j_call: TRBJ2-1
d_call: .
cdr3_nt: TGTGCCAGCAGCAGAAGGGGTGCGGGACCCCCCTACAATGAGCAGTTCTTC
cdr3_aa: CASSRRGAGPPYNEQFF

v_call: TRBV30
clone_size: .
j_call: TRBJ2-3
d_call: TRBD2
cdr3_nt: TGTGCCTGGAGACTAGCGGCTAGGACAGATACGCAGTATTTT
cdr3_aa: CAWRLAARTDTQYF

v_call: TRBV19
clone_size: .
j_call: TRBJ2-5
d_call: .
cdr3_nt: TGTGCCAGTAGTCAGACGACCAGAGAGACCCAGTACTTC
cdr3_aa: CASSQTTRETQYF

v_call: TRBV7-8
clone_size: .
j_call: TRBJ1-2
d_call: .
cdr3_nt: TGTGCCAGCAGCCCGGAGGCTCCAGGGGACGGTGGCTACACCTTC
cdr3_aa: CASSPEAPGDGGYTF

v_call: TRBV5-4
clone_size: .
j_call: TRBJ1-5
d_call: .
cdr3_nt: TGTGCCAGCAGCTTGGACCCTAATCAGCCCCAGCATTTT
cdr3_aa: CASSLDPNQPQHF

v_call: TRBV14
clone_size: .
j_call: TRBJ1-2
d_call: .
cdr3_nt: TGTGCCAGCAGCCAAGGGACAGCCTGGGGCTATGGCTACACCTTC
cdr3_aa: CASSQGTAWGYGYTF

v_call: TRBV7-9
clone_size: once
j_call: TRBJ1-2
d_call: .
cdr3_nt: TGTGCCAGCAGTCATGAAGGGCTTTCGGACTATGGCTACACCTTC
cdr3_aa: CASSHEGLSDYGYTF

v_call: TRBV4-2
clone_size: .
j_call: TRBJ2-7
d_call: TRBD2
cdr3_nt: TGTGCCAGCAGCTTGGGACTAGCGGGATGGGACGAGCAGTACTTC
cdr3_aa: CASSLGLAGWDEQYF

v_call: TRBV4-1
clone_size: .
j_call: TRBJ2-7
d_call: .
cdr3_nt: TGCGCCAGCAGCCCCCTAGACGGATACGAGCAGTACTTC
cdr3_aa: CASSPLDGYEQYF

v_call: TRBV6-1
clone_size: .
j_call: TRBJ2-1
d_call: TRBD2
cdr3_nt: TGTGCCAGCAGTACCGGGACTAGCGGGAGCCATGAGCAGTTCTTC
cdr3_aa: CASSTGTSGSHEQFF